Sequencing of this T cell receptor beta chain was carried out in a study of T cell changes during pregnancy in multiple sclerosis. Method: immunoSEQ multiplex PCR; TCRdb's copy keeps in-frame clones and lacks some. This repertoire shows roughly 30,000 clones, about 88% found once; its top ten account for under 12%. CDR1 GTSNPN and CDR2 SVGIG come from the germline V gene (reference sequence). The CDR3 sequence is 16 residues long. The trim removed 1 base at V and 4 bases at J, leaving 10 bases unmatched. The TCR comes from a female donor with multiple sclerosis, enrolled in a pregnancy study. The chain carries TRBV30 and TRBJ2-4; 7 bases line up with TRBD1. Sequenced here: CD8+ T cells from peripheral blood mononuclear cells, sampled in the second trimester of pregnancy. The CDR3 nucleotides are TGTGCCTGGAGTGCCGAAGTACAGGGGCTAAAAAACATTCAGTACTTC. Amino acids: CAWSAEVQGLKNIQYF.